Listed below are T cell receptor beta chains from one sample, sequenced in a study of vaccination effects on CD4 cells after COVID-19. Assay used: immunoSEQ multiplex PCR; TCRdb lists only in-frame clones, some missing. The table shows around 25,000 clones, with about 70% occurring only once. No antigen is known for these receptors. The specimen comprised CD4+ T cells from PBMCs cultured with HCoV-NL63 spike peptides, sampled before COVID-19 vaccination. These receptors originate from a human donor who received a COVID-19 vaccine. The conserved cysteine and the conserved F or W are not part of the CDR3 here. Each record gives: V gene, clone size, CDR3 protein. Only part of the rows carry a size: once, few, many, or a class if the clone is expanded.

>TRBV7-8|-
ASSPQRGGRREQY
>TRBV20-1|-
SASSSQNRYT
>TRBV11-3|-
ASSHNGYRGANLVETQY
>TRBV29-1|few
SVGNWGGNEQF
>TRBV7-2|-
ASSLGPGQGYGYT
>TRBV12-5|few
ASGSVTNTEAF
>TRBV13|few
ASSPTLAGGLGEQF
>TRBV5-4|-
ASSLDAGDQPQH
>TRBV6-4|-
ASSVRTSGDYNEQF
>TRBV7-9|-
ASSLDLAGADTQY
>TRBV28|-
ASSLGGPLSGANVLT
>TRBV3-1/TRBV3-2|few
ASSLQGPYEQY
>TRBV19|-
ASSRISGPKETQY
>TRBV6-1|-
ASSVSRARSQETQY
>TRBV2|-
ASSAYLETQY
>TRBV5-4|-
ASSSSDRIYEQY
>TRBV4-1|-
ASSHVGRVTDTQY
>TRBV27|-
ASSSGLAGQETQY
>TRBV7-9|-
ASSRDISNTEAF
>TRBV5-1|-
ASSWKEGREQY
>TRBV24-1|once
ATSDPGQGLDGYT
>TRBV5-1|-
ASSSGWGETQY
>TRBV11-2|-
ASSPGGTSGSKEQY
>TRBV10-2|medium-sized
ASSDPTGDGYT
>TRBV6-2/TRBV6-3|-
ASSYGTLAGDRTDTQY
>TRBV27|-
ASSSWTGRPPPHSNQPQH
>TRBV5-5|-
ASSLEQTLNYGYT
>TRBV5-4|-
ASSPGTRGTRSGELF
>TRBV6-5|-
ASLGTPAAGELF
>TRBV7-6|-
ASSRLAGEIGELF
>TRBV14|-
ASSQRLAGGNEQF
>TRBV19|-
ASNIAGRLNTEAF
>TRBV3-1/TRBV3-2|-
ASSKAGSGNNEQF
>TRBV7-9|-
ASSHQGFPIMNTEAF
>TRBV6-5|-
ASILRGDSNQPQH
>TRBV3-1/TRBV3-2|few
ASSNGVGRVY
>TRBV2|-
ASRSGTSGGAREQF
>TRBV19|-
ASSIFRDSPLH
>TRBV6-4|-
ASSRDSGANVLT
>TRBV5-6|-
ASSPPPGTDTQY